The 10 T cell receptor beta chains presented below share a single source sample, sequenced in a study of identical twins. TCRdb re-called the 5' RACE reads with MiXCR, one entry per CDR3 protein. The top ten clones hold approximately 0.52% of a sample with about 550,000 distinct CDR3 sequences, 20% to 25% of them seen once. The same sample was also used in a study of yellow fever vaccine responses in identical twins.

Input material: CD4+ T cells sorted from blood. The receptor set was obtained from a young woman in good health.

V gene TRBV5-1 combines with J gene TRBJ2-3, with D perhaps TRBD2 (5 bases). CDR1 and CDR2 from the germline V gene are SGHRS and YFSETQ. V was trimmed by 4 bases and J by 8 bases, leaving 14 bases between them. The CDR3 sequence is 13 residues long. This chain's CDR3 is CASSRTGGGTQYF. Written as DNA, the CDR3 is TGCGCCAGCAGCAGGACCGGCGGAGGTACGCAGTATTTT.

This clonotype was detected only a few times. The CDR3 loop reads CASSSSGTQLNEQFF. CDR3 nucleotides: TGTGCCAGCAGCTCCTCCGGGACTCAACTAAATGAGCAGTTCTTC. This sequence joins TRBV7-2 and TRBJ2-1, with a tentative D call TRBD2 (6 bases). The V and J ends lost 4 bases and 7 bases respectively, with 17 bases between them. The CDR3 is made up of 15 amino acids. CDR1 SGHTA and CDR2 FQGNSA come from the germline V gene.

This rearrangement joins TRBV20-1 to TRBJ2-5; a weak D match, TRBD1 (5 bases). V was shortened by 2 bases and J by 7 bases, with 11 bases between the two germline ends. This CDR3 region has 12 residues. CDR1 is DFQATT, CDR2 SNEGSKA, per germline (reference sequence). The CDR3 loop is CSARQGSGTQYF. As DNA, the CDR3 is TGCAGTGCTAGACAGGGATCTGGGACCCAGTACTTC.

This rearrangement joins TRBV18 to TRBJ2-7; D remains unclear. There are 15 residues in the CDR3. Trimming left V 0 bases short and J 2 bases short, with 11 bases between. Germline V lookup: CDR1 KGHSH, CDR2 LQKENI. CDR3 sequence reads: CASSPPSASTYEQYF. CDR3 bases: TGTGCCAGCTCACCACCTTCAGCCTCAACCTACGAGCAGTACTTC.

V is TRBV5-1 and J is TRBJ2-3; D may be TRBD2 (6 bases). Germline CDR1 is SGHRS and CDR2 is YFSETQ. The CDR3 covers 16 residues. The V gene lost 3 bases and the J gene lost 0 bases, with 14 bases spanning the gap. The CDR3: CASSSTVAASTDTQYF. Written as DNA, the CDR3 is TGCGCCAGCAGCTCTACCGTAGCGGCTAGCACAGATACGCAGTATTTT.

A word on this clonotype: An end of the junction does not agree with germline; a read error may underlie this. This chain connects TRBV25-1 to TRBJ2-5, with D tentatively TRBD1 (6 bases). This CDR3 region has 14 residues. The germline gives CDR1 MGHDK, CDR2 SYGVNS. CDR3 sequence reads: CASSEYTGKETQYF. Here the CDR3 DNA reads TGTGCCAGCAGCGAATATACAGGGAAAGAGACCCAGTACTTC.

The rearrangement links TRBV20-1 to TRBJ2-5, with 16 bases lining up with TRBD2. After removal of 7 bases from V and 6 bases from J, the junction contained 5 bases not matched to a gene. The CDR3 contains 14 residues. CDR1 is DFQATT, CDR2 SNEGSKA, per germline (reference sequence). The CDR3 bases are TGCAGTGGCACGGGACTAGCGGGGGGGAAGACCCAGTACTTC. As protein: CSGTGLAGGKTQYF.

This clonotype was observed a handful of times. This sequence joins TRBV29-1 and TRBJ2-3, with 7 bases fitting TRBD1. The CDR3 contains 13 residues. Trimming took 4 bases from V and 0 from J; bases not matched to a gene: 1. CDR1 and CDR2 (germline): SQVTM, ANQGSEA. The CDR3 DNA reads TGCAGCGTTGCGGGACAGAGCACAGATACGCAGTATTTT. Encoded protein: CSVAGQSTDTQYF.

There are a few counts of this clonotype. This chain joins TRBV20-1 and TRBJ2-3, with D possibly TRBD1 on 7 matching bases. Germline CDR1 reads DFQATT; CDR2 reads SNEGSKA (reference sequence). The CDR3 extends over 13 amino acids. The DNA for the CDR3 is TGCAGCCCGACAGGGACTTACACAGATACGCAGTATTTT. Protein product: CSPTGTYTDTQYF.

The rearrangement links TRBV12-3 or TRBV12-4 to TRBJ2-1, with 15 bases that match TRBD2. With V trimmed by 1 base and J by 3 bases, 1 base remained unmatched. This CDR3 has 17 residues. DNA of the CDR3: TGTGCCAGCAGTTTAGAGGGACTAGCGGGGGGCTACAATGAGCAGTTCTTC. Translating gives CASSLEGLAGGYNEQFF.